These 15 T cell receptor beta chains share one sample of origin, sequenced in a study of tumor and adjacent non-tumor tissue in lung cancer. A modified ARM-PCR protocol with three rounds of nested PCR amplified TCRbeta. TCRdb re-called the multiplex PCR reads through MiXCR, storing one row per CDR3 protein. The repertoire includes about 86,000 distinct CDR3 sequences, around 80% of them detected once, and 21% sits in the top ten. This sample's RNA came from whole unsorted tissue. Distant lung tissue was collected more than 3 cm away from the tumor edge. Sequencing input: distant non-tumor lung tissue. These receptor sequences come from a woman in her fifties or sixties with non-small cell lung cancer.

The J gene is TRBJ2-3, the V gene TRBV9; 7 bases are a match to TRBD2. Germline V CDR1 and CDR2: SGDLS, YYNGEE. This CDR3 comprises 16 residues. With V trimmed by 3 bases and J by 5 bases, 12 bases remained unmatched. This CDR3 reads CASSAWDGREIDTQYF. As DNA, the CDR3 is TGTGCCAGCAGCGCCTGGGACGGGCGGGAGATAGATACGCAGTATTTT.

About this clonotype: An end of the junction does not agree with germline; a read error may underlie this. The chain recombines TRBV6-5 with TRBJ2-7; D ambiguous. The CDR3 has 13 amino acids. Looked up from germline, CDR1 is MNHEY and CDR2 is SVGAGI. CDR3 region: CASSPRQVYERYF. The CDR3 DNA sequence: TGTGCCAGCAGTCCCCGACAAGTCTACGAGCGGTACTTC.

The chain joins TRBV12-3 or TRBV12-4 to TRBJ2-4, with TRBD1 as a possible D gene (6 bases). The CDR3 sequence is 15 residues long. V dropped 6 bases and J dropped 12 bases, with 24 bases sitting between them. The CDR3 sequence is CASSPGPMDSATQYF. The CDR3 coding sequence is TGTGCCAGCAGCCCCGGACCCATGGACAGCGCTACTCAGTACTTC.

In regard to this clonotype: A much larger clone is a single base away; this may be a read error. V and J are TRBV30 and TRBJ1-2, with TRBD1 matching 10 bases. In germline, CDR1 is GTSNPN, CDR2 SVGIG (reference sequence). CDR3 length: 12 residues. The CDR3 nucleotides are TGTGTCTGGAACGGACAGGGGGATGGCTACACCTTC. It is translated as CVWNGQGDGYTF.

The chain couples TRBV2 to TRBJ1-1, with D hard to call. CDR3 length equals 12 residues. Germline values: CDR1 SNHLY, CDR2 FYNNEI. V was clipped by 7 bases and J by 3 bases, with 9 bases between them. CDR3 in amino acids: CASIKRDTEAFF. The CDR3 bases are TGTGCCAGCATTAAGAGGGACACTGAAGCTTTCTTT.

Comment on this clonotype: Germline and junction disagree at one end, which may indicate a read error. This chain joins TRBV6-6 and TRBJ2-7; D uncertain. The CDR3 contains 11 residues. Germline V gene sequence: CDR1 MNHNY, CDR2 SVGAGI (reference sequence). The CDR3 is CASMEKYEKYF. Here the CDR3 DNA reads TGTGCCAGCATGGAAAAGTACGAGAAGTACTTC.

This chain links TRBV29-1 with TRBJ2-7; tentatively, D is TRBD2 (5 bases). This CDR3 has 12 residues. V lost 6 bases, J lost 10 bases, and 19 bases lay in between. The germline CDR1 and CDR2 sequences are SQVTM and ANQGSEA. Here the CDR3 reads CSVKRETGDQYF. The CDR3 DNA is TGCAGCGTAAAACGGGAAACGGGTGACCAGTACTTC.

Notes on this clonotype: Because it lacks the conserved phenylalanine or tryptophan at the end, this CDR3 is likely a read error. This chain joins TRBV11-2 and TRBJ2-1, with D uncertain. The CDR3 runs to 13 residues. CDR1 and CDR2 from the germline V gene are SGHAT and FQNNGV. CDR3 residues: CASSLEAFNDQFL. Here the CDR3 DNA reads TGTGCCAGCAGTCTAGAGGCTTTCAATGATCAGTTCTTA.

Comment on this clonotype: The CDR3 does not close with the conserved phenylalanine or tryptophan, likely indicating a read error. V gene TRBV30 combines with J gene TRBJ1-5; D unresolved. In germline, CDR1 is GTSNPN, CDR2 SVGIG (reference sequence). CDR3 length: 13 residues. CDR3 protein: CDWSVADNQPQHY. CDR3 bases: TGTGACTGGAGTGTAGCAGACAATCAGCCCCAGCATTAT.

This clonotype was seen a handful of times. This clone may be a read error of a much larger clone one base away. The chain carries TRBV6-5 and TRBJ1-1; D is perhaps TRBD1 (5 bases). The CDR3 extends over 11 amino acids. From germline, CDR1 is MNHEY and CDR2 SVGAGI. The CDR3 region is CAGSNQRGAFF. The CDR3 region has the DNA TGTGCCGGCAGTAACCAGAGGGGAGCTTTCTTT.

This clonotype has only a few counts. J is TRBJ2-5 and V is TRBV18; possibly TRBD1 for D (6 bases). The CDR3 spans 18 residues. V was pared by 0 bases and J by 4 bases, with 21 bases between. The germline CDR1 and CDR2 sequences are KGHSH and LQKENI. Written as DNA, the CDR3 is TGTGCCAGCTCACCACCGCAACTACAGGCCAAGGGGGTAGAGACCCAGTACTTC. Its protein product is CASSPPQLQAKGVETQYF.

CDR3 sequence reads: CASMPILGGGRGNEQFF. The CDR3 bases are TGTGCCAGCATGCCGATTCTGGGCGGGGGACGAGGGAATGAGCAGTTCTTC. V gene TRBV6-5 combines with J gene TRBJ2-1, with TRBD2 matching 7 bases. Germline V gene sequence: CDR1 MNHEY, CDR2 SVGAGI. The CDR3 runs to 17 residues. V dropped 7 bases and J dropped 7; count of bases not matched to a gene: 19.

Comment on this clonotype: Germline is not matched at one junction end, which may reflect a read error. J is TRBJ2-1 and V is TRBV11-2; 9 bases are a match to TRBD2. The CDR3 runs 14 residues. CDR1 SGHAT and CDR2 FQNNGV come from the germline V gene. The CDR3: CTSSLDSGTSRQFF. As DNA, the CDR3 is TGTACCAGCAGCTTAGATTCGGGGACTAGCCGACAGTTCTTT.

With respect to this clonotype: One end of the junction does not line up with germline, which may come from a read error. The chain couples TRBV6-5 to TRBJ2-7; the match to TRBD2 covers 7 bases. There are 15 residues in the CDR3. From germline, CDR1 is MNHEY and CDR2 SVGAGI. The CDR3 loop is CASSYQWEGPYDQYF. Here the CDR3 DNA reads TGTGCCAGCAGTTACCAATGGGAGGGACCATACGATCAGTACTTC.

CDR3 residues: CASSKALGQRSYEQNF. CDR3 nucleotides: TGTGCCAGCAGTAAAGCGCTGGGACAGAGATCCTACGAGCAGAACTTC. The chain links TRBV21-1 to TRBJ2-7; TRBD1 is taken as the D call from the table, unchecked against the DNA. TRBV21-1 is given as a pseudogene. This CDR3 is built from 16 residues.